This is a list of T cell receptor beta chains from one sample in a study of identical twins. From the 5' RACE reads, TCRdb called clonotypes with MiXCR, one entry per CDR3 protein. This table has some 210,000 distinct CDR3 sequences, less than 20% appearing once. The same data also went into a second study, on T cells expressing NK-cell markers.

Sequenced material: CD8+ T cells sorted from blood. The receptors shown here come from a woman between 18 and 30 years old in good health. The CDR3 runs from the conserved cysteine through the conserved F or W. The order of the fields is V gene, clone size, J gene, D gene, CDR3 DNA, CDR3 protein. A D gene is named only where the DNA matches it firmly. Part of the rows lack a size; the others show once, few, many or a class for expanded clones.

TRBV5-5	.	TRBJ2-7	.	TGTGCCAGCAGCTTGTTCGGACAGACCTACGAGCAGTACTTC	CASSLFGQTYEQYF
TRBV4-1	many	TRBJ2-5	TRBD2	TGCGCCAGCAGCCGATGGGGGGGAGGAGAGACCCAGTACTTC	CASSRWGGGETQYF
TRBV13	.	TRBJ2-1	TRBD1	TGTGCCAGCAGCTTCGGGACAGGGGACAATGAGCAGTTCTTC	CASSFGTGDNEQFF
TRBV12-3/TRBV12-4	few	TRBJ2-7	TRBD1	TGTGCCAGCAGTTTTTTGACAGGGGGCCCCGAGCAGTACTTC	CASSFLTGGPEQYF
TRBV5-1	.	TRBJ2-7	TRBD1	TGCGCCAGCAGCACGGGACAGGGTTCCTACGAGCAGTACTTC	CASSTGQGSYEQYF
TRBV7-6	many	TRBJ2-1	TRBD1	TGTGCCAGCAGCCCCGGGACAGCCTCCTACAATGAGCAGTTCTTC	CASSPGTASYNEQFF
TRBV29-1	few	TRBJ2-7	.	TGCAGCGTTGGCCCAGTCACCTACGAGCAGTACTTC	CSVGPVTYEQYF
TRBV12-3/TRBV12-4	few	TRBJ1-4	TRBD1	TGTGCCAGCAGTCAACGACAGGGTAGAATGGGAAAACTGTTTTTT	CASSQRQGRMGKLFF
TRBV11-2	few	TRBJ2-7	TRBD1	TGTGCCAGCAGCGCTTCACAGGGGGCGGGCTACGAGCAGTACTTC	CASSASQGAGYEQYF
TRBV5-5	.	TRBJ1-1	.	TGTGCCAGCGGAAAAGGGATCCCCACTGAAGCTTTCTTT	CASGKGIPTEAFF
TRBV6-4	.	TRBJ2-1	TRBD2	TGTGCCAGCAGTGAACTAGCGGGGCGTTATGAGCAGTTCTTC	CASSELAGRYEQFF
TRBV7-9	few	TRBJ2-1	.	TGTGCCAGCAGCGATCAGACTAGCTACAATGAGCAGTTCTTC	CASSDQTSYNEQFF
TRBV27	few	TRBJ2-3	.	TGTGCCAGCGCCGACGGGGTAGATACGCAGTATTTT	CASADGVDTQYF
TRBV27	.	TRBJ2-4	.	TGTGCCAGCACTTCCGGGACCCAAGGCAAAAACATTCAGTACTTC	CASTSGTQGKNIQYF
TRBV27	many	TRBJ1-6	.	TGTGCCAGCAGCCCCCTTCGCTCACCCCTCCACTTT	CASSPLRSPLHF
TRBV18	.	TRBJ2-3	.	TGTGCCAGCTCATATCTTGCCACCAAAGATACGCAGTATTTT	CASSYLATKDTQYF
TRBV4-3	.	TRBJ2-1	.	TGCGCCAGCAGCCAAGATCCTAGGGGCCCCGGGCAGTTCTTC	CASSQDPRGPGQFF
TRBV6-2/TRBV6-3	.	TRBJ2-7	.	TGTGCCAGCAGTTACACCTGGCTGCGCGGCAGGACCTACGAGCAGTACTTC	CASSYTWLRGRTYEQYF
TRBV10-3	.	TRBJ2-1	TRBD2	TGTGCCTCCAAGGGCACTAGCGGGGGGGCCGTTGAGCAGTTCTTC	CASKGTSGGAVEQFF
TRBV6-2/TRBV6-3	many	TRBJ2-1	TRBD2	TGTGCCAGCAAGGGAGGGTTCTACAATGAGCAGTTCTTC	CASKGGFYNEQFF
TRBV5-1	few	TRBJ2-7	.	TGCGCCAGCAGCTGGAGCCGGGACGGTCCCTACGAGCAGTACTTC	CASSWSRDGPYEQYF
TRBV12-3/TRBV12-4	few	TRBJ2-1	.	TGTGCCAGCAGTCTCCGCCCGCTCGCCGATGAGCAGTTCTTC	CASSLRPLADEQFF
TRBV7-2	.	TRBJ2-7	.	TGTGCCAGCAGCTTAGAGTCCTGGGAGTGCGAGCAGTACTTC	CASSLESWECEQYF
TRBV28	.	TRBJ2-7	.	TGTGCCAGCAGTCCCAACCCCCACGAGCAGTACTTC	CASSPNPHEQYF
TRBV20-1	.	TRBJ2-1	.	TGCAGTGCAAGGGGCTCGGGGGATTACAATGAGCAGTTCTTC	CSARGSGDYNEQFF
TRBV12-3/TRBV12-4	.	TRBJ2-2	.	TGTGCCAGCACGTTACAGGCATCTCCGAACACCGGGGAGCTGTTTTTT	CASTLQASPNTGELFF
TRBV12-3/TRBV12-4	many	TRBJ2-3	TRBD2	TGTGCCAGCAGTTTACTAGCGGGGGACACAGATACGCAGTATTTT	CASSLLAGDTDTQYF
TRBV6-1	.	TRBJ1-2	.	TGTGCCAGCAGGCCCGGCGGAGCCAGTGGCTACACCTTC	CASRPGGASGYTF
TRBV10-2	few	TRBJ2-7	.	TGCGCCAGCAGTGAGGAGGGGGTCTGGCGGGAGTCGTCCTACGAGCAGTACTTC	CASSEEGVWRESSYEQYF
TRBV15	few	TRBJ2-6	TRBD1	TGTGCCACCAGCAGAGTCAGAGCAGGGGGCCTATCCTCTGGGGCCAACGTCCTGACTTTC	CATSRVRAGGLSSGANVLTF
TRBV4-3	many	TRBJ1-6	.	TGCGCCAGCAGCCGGGATAATTCACCCCTCCACTTT	CASSRDNSPLHF
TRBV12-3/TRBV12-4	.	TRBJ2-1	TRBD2	TGTGCCAGCAGTTTTGCGACTAGCGGTCATGAGCAGTTCTTC	CASSFATSGHEQFF
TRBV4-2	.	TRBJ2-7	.	TGTGCCAGCAGCCCCGGACATTGGCCCTACGAGCAGTACTTC	CASSPGHWPYEQYF
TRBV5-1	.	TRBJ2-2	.	TGCGCCAGCAGCTTGGCCTCGGGGCGCTTTACCGGGGAGCTGTTTTTT	CASSLASGRFTGELFF
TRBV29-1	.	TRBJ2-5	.	TGCAGCGTGATCCAGGGGGGCGAGACCCAGTACTTC	CSVIQGGETQYF
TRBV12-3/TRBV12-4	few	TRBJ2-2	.	TGTGCCAGCAGACTCCGGGACCCGAACACCGGGGAGCTGTTTTTT	CASRLRDPNTGELFF
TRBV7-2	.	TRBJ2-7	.	TGTGCCAGTACGGCGTACTCCTACGAGCAGTACTTC	CASTAYSYEQYF
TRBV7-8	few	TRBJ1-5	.	TGTGCCAGCAGCTTAAGCTCGGATGGCAATCAGCCCCAGCATTTT	CASSLSSDGNQPQHF
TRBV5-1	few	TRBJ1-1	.	TGCGCCAGCAGCTTGGGGGGTCTGGGCACTGAAGCTTTCTTT	CASSLGGLGTEAFF
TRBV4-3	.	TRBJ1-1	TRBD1	TGCGCCAGCAGCCAAGATGGTGAGGGGGCGGACACTGAAGCTTTCTTT	CASSQDGEGADTEAFF
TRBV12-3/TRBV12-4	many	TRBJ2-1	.	TGTGCCAGCAGTTTAAAGGGTGGATCAAACAATGAGCAGTTCTTC	CASSLKGGSNNEQFF
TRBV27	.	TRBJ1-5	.	TGTGCCAGCAGTTGGGAAAGCAATCAGCCCCAGCATTTT	CASSWESNQPQHF
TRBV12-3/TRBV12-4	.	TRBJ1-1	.	TGTGCCAGCAGTTTAGGAGGGTGGGAGACTGAAGCTTTCTTT	CASSLGGWETEAFF
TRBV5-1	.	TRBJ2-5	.	TGCGCCAGCAGCTTGGGCGGGGTCGCGGAGACCCAGTACTTC	CASSLGGVAETQYF
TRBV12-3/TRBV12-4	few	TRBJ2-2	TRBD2	TGTGCCAGCAGACCATTAGCGGGAGCCGCGAACACCGGGGAGCTGTTTTTT	CASRPLAGAANTGELFF
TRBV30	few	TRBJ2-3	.	TGTGCTTTTGATGGGCTAAGCACAGATACGCAGTATTTT	CAFDGLSTDTQYF